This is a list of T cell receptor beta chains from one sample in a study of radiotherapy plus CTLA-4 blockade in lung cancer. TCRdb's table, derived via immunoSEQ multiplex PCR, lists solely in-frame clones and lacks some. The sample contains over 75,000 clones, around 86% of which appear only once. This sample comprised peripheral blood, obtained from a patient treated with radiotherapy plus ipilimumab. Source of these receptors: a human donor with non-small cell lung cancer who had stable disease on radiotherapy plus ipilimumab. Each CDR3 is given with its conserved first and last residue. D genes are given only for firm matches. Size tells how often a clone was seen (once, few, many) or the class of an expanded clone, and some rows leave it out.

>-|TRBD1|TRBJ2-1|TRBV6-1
TGTGCCAGCAGTTTGCATCCGGGACAGTACAATGAGCAGTTCTTC
CASSLHPGQYNEQFF
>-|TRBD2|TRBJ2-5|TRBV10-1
TGCGCCAGCAGTGAGAGCGGGAGGCAAGAGACCCAGTACTTC
CASSESGRQETQYF
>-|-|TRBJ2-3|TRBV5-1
TGCGCCACCTCAGGGACTTCTAGCACAGATACGCAGTATTTT
CATSGTSSTDTQYF
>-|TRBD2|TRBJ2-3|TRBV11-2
TGTGCCAGCAGCTTTCTTTCGACTAGCGGGGGGATCGCAGATACGCAGTATTTT
CASSFLSTSGGIADTQYF
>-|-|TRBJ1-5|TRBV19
TGTGCCAGTAGTATAGATCCGGACAGACCCACCAATCAGCCCCAGCATTTT
CASSIDPDRPTNQPQHF
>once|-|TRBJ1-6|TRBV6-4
TGTGCCAGCAGTCCGTCGGGGGGGACGAATTCACCCCTCCACTTT
CASSPSGGTNSPLHF
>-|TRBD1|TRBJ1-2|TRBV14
TGTGCCAGCAGCGCCCGGACAGGGGATGGCTACACCTTC
CASSARTGDGYTF
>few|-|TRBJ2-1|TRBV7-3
TGTGCCAGCAGCCTCTCTATGGCGGATGAGCAGTTCTTC
CASSLSMADEQFF
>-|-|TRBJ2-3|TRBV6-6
TGTGCCAGCAGATCCCTGGGGCGAGGACTCACAGATACGCAGTATTTT
CASRSLGRGLTDTQYF
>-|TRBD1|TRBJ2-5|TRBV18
TGTGCCAGCTCCCGGGACAGGCAAGAGACCCAGTACTTC
CASSRDRQETQYF
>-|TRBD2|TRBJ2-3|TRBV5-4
TGTGCCAGCAGCGTACCGGGACTAGCGGGAACAGATACGCAGTATTTT
CASSVPGLAGTDTQYF
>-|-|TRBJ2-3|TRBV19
TGTGCCAGTAGTATAATCACAGGGGGAGGGTATACGCAGTATTTT
CASSIITGGGYTQYF
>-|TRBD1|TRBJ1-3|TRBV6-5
TGTGCCAGCAGTTACTCGGAACAGGGGGCCGGAAACACCATATATTTT
CASSYSEQGAGNTIYF
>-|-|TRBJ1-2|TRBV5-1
TGCGCCAGCAGCAGGGACACTAACTATGGCTACACCTTC
CASSRDTNYGYTF
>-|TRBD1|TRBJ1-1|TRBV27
TGTGCCAGCAGTTTTTATCGGGACAGGGACGCTTTCTTT
CASSFYRDRDAFF
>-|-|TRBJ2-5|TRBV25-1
TGTGCCAGCAATGGTTGGGGGCCTCGGAGGGGCGAGACCCAGTACTTC
CASNGWGPRRGETQYF
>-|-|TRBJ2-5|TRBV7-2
TGTGCCAGCAGCCGACTAGGGCGGGGAATACAAGAGACCCAGTACTTC
CASSRLGRGIQETQYF
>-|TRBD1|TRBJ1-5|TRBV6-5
TGTGCCAGCAGTTACGGGACAGGGGTCAATCAGCCCCAGCATTTT
CASSYGTGVNQPQHF
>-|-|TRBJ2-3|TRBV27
TGTGCCAGCAGTCGGCGATCAGATACGCAGTATTTT
CASSRRSDTQYF
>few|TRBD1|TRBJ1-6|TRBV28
TGTGCCAGCACCGATATCGACAGGGGAGGCCATTCACCCCTCCACTTT
CASTDIDRGGHSPLHF
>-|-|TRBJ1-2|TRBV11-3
TGTGCCAGCAGCTTAGGTGGAGATGGCTACACCTTC
CASSLGGDGYTF
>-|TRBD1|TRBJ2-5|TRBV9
TGTGCCAGCAGCGCACGGGACAGGGGCGGCCAAGAGACCCAGTACTTC
CASSARDRGGQETQYF
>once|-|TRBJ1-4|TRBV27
TGTGCCAGCAGTCCCACCCCCGGGACAACTAATGAAAAACTGTTTTTT
CASSPTPGTTNEKLFF
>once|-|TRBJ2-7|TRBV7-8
TGTGCCAGCAGCTTAGCGGAACCTCCCTACGAGCAGTACTTC
CASSLAEPPYEQYF
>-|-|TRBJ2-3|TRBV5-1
TGCGCCAGCAGCTCCTCCGGGACGGGGCAGTATTTT
CASSSSGTGQYF
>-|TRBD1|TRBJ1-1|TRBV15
TGTGCCACCAGCAGAGGGACAGGCCCGAGTCTGGGGAACACTGAAGCTTTCTTT
CATSRGTGPSLGNTEAFF
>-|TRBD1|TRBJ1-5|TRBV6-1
TGTGCCGCCCAGACAGGGTCGGGCAATCAGCCCCAGCATTTT
CAAQTGSGNQPQHF
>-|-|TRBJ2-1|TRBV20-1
TGCAGTGCTTTTGTGGAGAGGGAGCAGTTCTTC
CSAFVEREQFF
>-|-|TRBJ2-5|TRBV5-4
TGTGCCAGCAGCCCCGGACGGTACTCGCAAGAGACCCAGTACTTC
CASSPGRYSQETQYF
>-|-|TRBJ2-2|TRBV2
TGTGCCAGCAGTCCAGCAGCGGCATTAAACACCGGGGAGCTGTTTTTT
CASSPAAALNTGELFF
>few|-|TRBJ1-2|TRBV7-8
TGTGCCAGCAGTCTCGACCAACCTAGGGGCTACACCTTC
CASSLDQPRGYTF
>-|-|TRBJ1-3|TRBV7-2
TGTGCCAGCAGCTTAATGGGTGGAAACACCATATATTTT
CASSLMGGNTIYF
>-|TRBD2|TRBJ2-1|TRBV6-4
TGTGCCAGCAGTTTGAGCGGCGGGGGTGGCAATGAGCAGTTCTTC
CASSLSGGGGNEQFF
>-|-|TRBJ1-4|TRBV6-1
TGTGCCAGCAGTGAAATGGCAGGGACTAATGAAAAACTGTTTTTT
CASSEMAGTNEKLFF
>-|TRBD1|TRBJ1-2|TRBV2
TGTGCCAGCAGCCGGGACAGGCCCTCATTTTATGGCTACACCTTC
CASSRDRPSFYGYTF
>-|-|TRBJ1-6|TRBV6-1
TGTGCCAGCAGTCCACGTAGGTCCGATTCACCCCTCCACTTT
CASSPRRSDSPLHF
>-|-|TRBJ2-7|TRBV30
TGTGCCTGGTCCCGGGCCCCTCGATCCTACGAGCAGTACTTC
CAWSRAPRSYEQYF
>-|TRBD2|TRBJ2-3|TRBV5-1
TGCGCCAGCAGCCCTCGGCCGGGAGGCAATTCAGATACGCAGTATTTT
CASSPRPGGNSDTQYF
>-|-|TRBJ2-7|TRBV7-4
TGTGCCAGCAGCTTACCAGGCATGCAACTTTACGAGCAGTACTTC
CASSLPGMQLYEQYF
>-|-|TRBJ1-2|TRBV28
TGTGCCAGCAGTTTACCTGGGGGCATCTATGGCTACACCTTC
CASSLPGGIYGYTF
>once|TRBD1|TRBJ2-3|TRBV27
TGTGCCAGCAGCATACGACAGGGTACAGATACGCAGTATTTT
CASSIRQGTDTQYF
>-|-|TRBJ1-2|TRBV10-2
TGCGCCAGCAGTGACTCTTACAGCCTCAGTGGATATGGCTACACCTTC
CASSDSYSLSGYGYTF
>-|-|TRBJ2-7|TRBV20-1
TGCAGTGCTAGATCAGGGGTCGAGCAGTACTTC
CSARSGVEQYF
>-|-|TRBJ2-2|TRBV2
TGTGCCAGCAGTGAACAGGGAACAGGGGAGCTGTTTTTT
CASSEQGTGELFF
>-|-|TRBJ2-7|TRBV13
TGTGCCAGCAGCTTAACGTGGGAGACCCCCTACGAGCAGTACTTC
CASSLTWETPYEQYF
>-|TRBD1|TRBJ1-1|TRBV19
TGTGCCAGTAGGGAGAGACAGGGGATGAACACTGAAGCTTTCTTT
CASRERQGMNTEAFF
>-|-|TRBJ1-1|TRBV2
TGTGCCAGCAGTGATTATCGAGGGCCGGGGAACACTGAAGCTTTCTTT
CASSDYRGPGNTEAFF
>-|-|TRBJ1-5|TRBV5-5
TGTGCCAGCAGCGCCTCTGGTATCCTAACTGCCCGCAATCAGCCCCAGCATTTT
CASSASGILTARNQPQHF
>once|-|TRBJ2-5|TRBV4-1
TGCGCCAGCAGCCAAGATAAGACCTCCCAAGAGACCCAGTACTTC
CASSQDKTSQETQYF
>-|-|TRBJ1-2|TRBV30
TGTGCCTGGAGTCTGGGAATTAACTATGGCTACACCTTC
CAWSLGINYGYTF
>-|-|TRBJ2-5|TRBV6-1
TGTGCCAGCAGAGCGTCTTGGGAGAAGCAAGAGACCCAGTACTTC
CASRASWEKQETQYF
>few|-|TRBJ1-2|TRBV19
TGTGCCAGTAGTATGGGAGGCGGCTATGGCTACACCTTC
CASSMGGGYGYTF
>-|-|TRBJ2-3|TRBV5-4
TGTGCCAGCAGCTTTTCTGGCCCCACAGATACGCAGTATTTT
CASSFSGPTDTQYF